This entry is about one T cell receptor beta chain. Produced via immunoSEQ multiplex PCR; TCRdb's table is partial and in-frame only. The profile shows 100,000 to 150,000 clones, more than 85% of them singletons. Trimming cost V 3 bases and J 8 bases, with 17 bases left between them. Per the germline V gene, CDR1 is LGHNA and CDR2 is YSLEER. The CDR3 runs to 16 residues. This entry is derived from a study of OX40 agonist ivuxolimab in advanced cancers. The sequence was obtained from an adult with an advanced solid tumor such as melanoma, head and neck, liver or kidney cancer. V usage is TRBV4-3 and J usage is TRBJ1-6; D uncertain. The source material was CD4+ or CD8+ T cells sorted from blood, sampled in a trial of the OX40 agonist ivuxolimab. The CDR3 is CASSHRSGRKDSPLHF. The CDR3 DNA reads TGCGCCAGCAGCCACCGATCCGGGAGGAAGGATTCACCCCTCCACTTT.